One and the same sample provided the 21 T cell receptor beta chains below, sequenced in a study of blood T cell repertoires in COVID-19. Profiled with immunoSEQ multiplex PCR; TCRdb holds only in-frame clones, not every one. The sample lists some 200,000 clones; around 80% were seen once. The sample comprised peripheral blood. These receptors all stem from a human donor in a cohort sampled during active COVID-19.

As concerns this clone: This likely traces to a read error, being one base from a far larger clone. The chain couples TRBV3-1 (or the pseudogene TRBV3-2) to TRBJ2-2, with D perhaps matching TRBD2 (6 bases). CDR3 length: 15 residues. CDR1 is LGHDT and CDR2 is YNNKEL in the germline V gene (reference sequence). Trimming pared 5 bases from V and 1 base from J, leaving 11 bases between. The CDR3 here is CASSFGGMNTGELFF. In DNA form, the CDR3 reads TGTGCCAGCAGCTTTGGCGGGATGAACACCGGGGAGCTGTTTTTT.

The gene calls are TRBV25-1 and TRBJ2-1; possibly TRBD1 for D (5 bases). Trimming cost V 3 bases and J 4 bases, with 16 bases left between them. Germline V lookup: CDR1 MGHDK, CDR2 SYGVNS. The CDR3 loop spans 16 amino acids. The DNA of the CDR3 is TGTGCCAGCAGTGACGGCTGGGGCCCTTATTACAATGAGCAGTTCTTC. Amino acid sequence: CASSDGWGPYYNEQFF.

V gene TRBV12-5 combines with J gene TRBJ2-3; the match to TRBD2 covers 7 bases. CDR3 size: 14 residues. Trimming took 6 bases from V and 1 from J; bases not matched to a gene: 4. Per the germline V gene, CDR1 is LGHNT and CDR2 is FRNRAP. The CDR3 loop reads CASGQRDGTDTQYF. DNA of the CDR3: TGTGCTAGTGGCCAGCGGGATGGCACAGATACGCAGTATTTT.

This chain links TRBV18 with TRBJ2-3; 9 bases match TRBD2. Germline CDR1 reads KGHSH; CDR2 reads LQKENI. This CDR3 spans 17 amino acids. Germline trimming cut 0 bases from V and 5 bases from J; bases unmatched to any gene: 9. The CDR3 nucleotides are TGTGCCAGCTCACCACCGGTGGGCGGGGGGGCCAGAGATACGCAGTATTTT. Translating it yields CASSPPVGGGARDTQYF.

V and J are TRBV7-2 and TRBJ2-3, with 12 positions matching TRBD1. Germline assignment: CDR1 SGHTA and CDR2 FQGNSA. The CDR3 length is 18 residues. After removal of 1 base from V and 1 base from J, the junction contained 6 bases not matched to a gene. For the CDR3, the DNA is TGTGCCAGCAGCTTAGGGGACAGGGGGCTCGGAGGCACAGATACGCAGTATTTT. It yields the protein CASSLGDRGLGGTDTQYF.

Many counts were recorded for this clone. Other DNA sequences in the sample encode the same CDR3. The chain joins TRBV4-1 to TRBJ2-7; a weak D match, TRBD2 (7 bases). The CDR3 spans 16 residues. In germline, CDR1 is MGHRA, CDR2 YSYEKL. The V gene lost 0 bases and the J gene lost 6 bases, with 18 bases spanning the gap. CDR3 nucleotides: TGCGCCAGCAGCCAAGAGGCCGGGGGCGGGGGTGGCGAGCAGTACTTC. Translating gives CASSQEAGGGGGEQYF.

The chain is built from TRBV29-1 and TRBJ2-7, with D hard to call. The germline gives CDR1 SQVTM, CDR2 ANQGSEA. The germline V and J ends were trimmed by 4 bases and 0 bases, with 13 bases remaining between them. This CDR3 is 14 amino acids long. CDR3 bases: TGCAGCGTTGGGCCCCGACTTAGCTCCTACGAGCAGTACTTC. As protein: CSVGPRLSSYEQYF.

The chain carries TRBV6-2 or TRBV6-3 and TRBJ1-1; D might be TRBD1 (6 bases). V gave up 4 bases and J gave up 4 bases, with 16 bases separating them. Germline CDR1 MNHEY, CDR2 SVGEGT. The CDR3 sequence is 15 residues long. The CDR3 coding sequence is TGTGCCAGCAGTTCCCACACGACAGGATCCACTGAAGCTTTCTTT. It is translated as CASSSHTTGSTEAFF.

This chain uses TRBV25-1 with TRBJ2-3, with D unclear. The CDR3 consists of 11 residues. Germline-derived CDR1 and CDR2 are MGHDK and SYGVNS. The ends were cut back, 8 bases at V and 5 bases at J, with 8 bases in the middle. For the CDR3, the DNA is TGTGCCAGCGCCGCCGGAGATACGCAGTATTTT. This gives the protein CASAAGDTQYF.

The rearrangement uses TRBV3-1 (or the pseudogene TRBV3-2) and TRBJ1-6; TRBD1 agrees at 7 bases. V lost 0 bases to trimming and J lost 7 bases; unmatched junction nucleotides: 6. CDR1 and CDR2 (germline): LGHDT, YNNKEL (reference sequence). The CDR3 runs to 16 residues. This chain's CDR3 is CASSQDWRGRNSPLHF. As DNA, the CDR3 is TGTGCCAGCAGCCAAGATTGGAGGGGGCGGAATTCACCCCTCCACTTT.

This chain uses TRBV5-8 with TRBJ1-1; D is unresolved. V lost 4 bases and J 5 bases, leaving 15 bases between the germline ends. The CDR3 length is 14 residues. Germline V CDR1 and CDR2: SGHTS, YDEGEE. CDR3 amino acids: CASSMTSVGTEAFF. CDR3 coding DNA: TGTGCCAGCAGCATGACTTCAGTTGGGACTGAAGCTTTCTTT.

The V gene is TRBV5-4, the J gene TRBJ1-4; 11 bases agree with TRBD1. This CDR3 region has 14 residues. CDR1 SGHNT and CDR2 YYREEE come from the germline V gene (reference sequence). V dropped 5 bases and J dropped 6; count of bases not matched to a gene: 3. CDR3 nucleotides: TGTGCCAGCAGTCGGGACAGGGGGGATGAAAAACTGTTTTTT. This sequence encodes CASSRDRGDEKLFF.

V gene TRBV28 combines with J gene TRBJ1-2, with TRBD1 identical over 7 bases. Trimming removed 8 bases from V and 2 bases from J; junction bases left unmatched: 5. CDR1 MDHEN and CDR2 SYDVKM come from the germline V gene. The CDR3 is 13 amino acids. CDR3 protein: CASGWDRNYGYTF. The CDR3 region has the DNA TGTGCCAGCGGGTGGGACAGAAACTATGGCTACACCTTC.

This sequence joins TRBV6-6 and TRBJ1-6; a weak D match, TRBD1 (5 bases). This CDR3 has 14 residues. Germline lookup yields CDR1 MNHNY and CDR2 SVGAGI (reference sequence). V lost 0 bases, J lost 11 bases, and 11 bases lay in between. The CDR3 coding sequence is TGTGCCAGCAGTTACTCGGGGGGAGACACACCCCTCCACTTT. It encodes CASSYSGGDTPLHF.

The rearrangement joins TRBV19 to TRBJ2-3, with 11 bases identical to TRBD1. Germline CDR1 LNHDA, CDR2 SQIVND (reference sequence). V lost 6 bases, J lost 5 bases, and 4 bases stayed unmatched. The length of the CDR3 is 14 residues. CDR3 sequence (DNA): TGTGCCAGTAGGCGGACAGGGGGCGAAGATACGCAGTATTTT. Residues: CASRRTGGEDTQYF.

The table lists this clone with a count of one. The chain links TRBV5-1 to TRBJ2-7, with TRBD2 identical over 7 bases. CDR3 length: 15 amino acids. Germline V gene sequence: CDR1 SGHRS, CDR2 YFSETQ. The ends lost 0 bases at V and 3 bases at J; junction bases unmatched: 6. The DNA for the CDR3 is TGCGCCAGCAGCTTGGAGCTAGCGGTGCTCTACGAGCAGTACTTC. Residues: CASSLELAVLYEQYF.

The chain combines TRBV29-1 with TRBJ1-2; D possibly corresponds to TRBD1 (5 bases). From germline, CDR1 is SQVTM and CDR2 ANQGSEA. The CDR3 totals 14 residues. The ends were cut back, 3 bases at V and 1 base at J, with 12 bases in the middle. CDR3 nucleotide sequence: TGCAGCGTTGAGTCGGGGGAGGATAACTATGGCTACACCTTC. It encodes CSVESGEDNYGYTF.

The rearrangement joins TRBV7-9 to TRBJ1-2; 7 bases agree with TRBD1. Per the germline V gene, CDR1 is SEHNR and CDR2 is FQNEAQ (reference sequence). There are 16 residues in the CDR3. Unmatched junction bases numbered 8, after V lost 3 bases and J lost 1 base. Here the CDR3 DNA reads TGTGCCAGCAGCTTGGGGGTACAGGGGCGTAACTATGGCTACACCTTC. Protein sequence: CASSLGVQGRNYGYTF.

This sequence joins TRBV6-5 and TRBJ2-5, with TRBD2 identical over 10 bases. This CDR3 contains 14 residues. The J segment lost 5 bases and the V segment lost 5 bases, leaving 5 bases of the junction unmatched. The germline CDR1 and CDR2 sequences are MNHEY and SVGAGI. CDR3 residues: CASSLAGVRETQYF. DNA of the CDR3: TGTGCCAGCAGTCTAGCGGGGGTCAGGGAGACCCAGTACTTC.

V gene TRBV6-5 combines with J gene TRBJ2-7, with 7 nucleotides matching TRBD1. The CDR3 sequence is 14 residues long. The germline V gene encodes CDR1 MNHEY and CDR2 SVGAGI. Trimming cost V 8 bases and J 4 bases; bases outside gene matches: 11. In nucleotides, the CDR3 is TGTGCCAGCCAACAGGGGACAGCTAGATACGAGCAGTACTTC. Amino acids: CASQQGTARYEQYF.

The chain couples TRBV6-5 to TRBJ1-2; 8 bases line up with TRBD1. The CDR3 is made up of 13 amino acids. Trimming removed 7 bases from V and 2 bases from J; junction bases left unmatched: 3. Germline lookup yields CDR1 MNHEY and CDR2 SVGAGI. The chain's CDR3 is CASTRTGNYGYTF. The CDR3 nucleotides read TGTGCCAGCACTAGGACAGGGAACTATGGCTACACCTTC.